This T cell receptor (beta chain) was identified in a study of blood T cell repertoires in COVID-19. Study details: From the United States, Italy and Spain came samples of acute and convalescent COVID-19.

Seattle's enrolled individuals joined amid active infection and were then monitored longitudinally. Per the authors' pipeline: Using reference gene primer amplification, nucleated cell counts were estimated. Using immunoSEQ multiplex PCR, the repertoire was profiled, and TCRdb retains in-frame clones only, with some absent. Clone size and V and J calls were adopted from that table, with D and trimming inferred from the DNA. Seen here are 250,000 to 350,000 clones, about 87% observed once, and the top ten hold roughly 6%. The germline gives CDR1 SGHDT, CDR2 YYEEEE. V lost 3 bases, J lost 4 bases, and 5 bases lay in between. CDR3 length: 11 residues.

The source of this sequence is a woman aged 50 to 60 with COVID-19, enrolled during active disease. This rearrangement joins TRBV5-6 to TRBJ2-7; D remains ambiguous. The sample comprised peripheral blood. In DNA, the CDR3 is TGTGCCAGCAGCTCCAGATACGAGCAGTACTTC. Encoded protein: CASSSRYEQYF.